The 16 T cell receptor beta chains given below trace back to one sample, sequenced in a study of blood T cell repertoires in COVID-19. Profiling relied on immunoSEQ multiplex PCR, and the TCRdb table lists in-frame clones only, not all of them. The data show 200,000 to 250,000 clones, 65% to 85% seen once. The sample was peripheral blood. The receptors were gathered from a human donor in a cohort sampled during active COVID-19.

The J gene is TRBJ1-2, the V gene TRBV6-5, with no clear D. Trimming removed 7 bases from V and 6 bases from J, with 18 bases in between. This CDR3 is built from 14 residues. Germline V gene sequence: CDR1 MNHEY, CDR2 SVGAGI. This chain's CDR3 is CASTLGPGRNGYTF. In DNA, the CDR3 is TGTGCCAGCACCCTGGGCCCCGGTAGGAATGGCTACACCTTC.

CDR3 DNA: TGTGCCAGCAGCCAGTGGGACAGCTTGAACACTGAAGCTTTCTTT. Encoded protein: CASSQWDSLNTEAFF. The genes are TRBV14 and TRBJ1-1; TRBD1 agrees at 7 bases. Trimming took 3 bases from V and 0 from J; bases not matched to a gene: 4. CDR1 and CDR2 from the germline V gene are SGHDN and FVKESK. The CDR3 spans 15 residues.

The chain uses TRBV12-5 and TRBJ2-2; 11 nucleotides agree with TRBD2. The CDR3 extends over 16 amino acids. Germline V lookup: CDR1 LGHNT, CDR2 FRNRAP. Trimming at V came to 6 bases and at J to 0 bases, leaving 3 bases not matched to a gene. This CDR3 reads CASGTTSGTNTGELFF. The CDR3 coding sequence is TGTGCTAGTGGGACGACTAGCGGGACGAACACCGGGGAGCTGTTTTTT.

V is TRBV9 and J is TRBJ2-3; perhaps TRBD2 as D (5 bases). Trimming took 1 base from V and 2 from J, leaving 11 bases between them. The CDR3 length is 15 residues. Germline assignment: CDR1 SGDLS and CDR2 YYNGEE. The CDR3 DNA is TGTGCCAGCAGCGTACAGAGCGGCTACACAGATACGCAGTATTTT. Residues: CASSVQSGYTDTQYF.

The chain carries TRBV6-5 and TRBJ1-5, with TRBD1 matching 7 bases. The germline V gene has CDR1 MNHEY and CDR2 SVGAGI. This CDR3 region has 15 residues. Unmatched junction bases numbered 4, after V lost 5 bases and J lost 0 bases. The CDR3 loop is CASSPGTDSNQPQHF. CDR3 DNA sequence: TGTGCCAGCAGTCCCGGGACAGATAGCAATCAGCCCCAGCATTTT.

The rearrangement links TRBV11-2 to TRBJ1-4; TRBD1 might be the D (5 bases). V was trimmed by 5 bases and J by 0 bases, leaving 7 bases between them. The CDR3 has 14 amino acids. Germline CDR1 reads SGHAT; CDR2 reads FQNNGV. In nucleotides, the CDR3 is TGTGCCAGCAGCCGACAGACAACTAATGAAAAACTGTTTTTT. It is translated as CASSRQTTNEKLFF.

This chain uses TRBV29-1 with TRBJ1-3; D not certain. The germline gives CDR1 SQVTM, CDR2 ANQGSEA. Trimming cost V 1 base and J 7 bases, with 11 bases left between them. The CDR3 has 13 amino acids. The CDR3 here is CSVEAFQANTIYF. CDR3 nucleotide sequence: TGCAGCGTTGAAGCATTCCAGGCCAACACCATATATTTT. Full variable domain (rest looked up from reference TRBV29-1 and TRBJ1-3): SAVISQKPSRDICQRGTSLTIQCQVDSQVTMMFWYRQQPGQSLTLIATANQGSEATYESGFVIDKFPISRPNLTFSTLTVSNMSPEDSSIYLCSVEAFQANTIYFGEGSWLTVV.

The CDR3 is CASRRRADTEAFF. The DNA of the CDR3 is TGTGCCAGTAGGAGGAGGGCAGACACTGAAGCTTTCTTT. V is TRBV19 and J is TRBJ1-1; no clear D gene. This CDR3 has 13 residues. CDR1 is LNHDA and CDR2 is SQIVND in the germline V gene (reference sequence). V was clipped by 6 bases and J by 3 bases, with 11 bases between them.

This rearrangement joins TRBV6-2 or TRBV6-3 to TRBJ1-1, with D possibly matching TRBD1 (6 bases). Germline CDR1 reads MNHEY; CDR2 reads SVGEGT. This CDR3 comprises 17 residues. The ends were cut back, 2 bases at V and 0 bases at J, with 16 bases in the middle. The CDR3 protein is CASSYRRGREMNTEAFF. The CDR3 DNA follows: TGTGCCAGCAGTTACCGGAGGGGGAGGGAGATGAACACTGAAGCTTTCTTT.

The genes are TRBV28 and TRBJ1-2; the D is unclear. V shed 3 bases and J shed 4 bases, with 18 bases lying between them. The CDR3 runs 16 residues. Per germline, CDR1 MDHEN and CDR2 SYDVKM. CDR3: CASSLGAGGRLYGYTF. CDR3 coding DNA: TGTGCCAGCAGTTTGGGTGCGGGCGGCCGCCTCTATGGCTACACCTTC.

This clone has just one count. The rearrangement uses TRBV28 and TRBJ1-1, with TRBD1 matching 9 bases. CDR3 length equals 16 residues. V lost 9 bases and J lost 5; bases outside the gene matches: 16. Germline V gives CDR1 MDHEN, CDR2 SYDVKM. DNA for the CDR3: TGTGCCAGAGGGCGATACTACAGGGGGCCTCGGACTGAAGCTTTCTTT. Translated: CARGRYYRGPRTEAFF.

V and J are TRBV19 and TRBJ2-1; 8 nucleotides line up with TRBD2. Germline V gene data show CDR1 as LNHDA and CDR2 as SQIVND (reference sequence). This CDR3 comprises 14 residues. V lost 1 base, J lost 9 bases, and 5 bases stayed unmatched. This CDR3 reads CASSIGLAKGEQFF. CDR3 coding DNA: TGTGCCAGTAGTATAGGACTAGCGAAAGGTGAGCAGTTCTTC.

This sequence joins TRBV7-2 and TRBJ2-2; D is possibly TRBD2 (6 bases). Trimming left V 5 bases short and J 5 bases short, with 12 bases between. Germline V CDR1 and CDR2: SGHTA, FQGNSA. This CDR3 is 14 amino acids long. The CDR3 sequence is CASSVKAGTGELFF. CDR3 in DNA: TGTGCCAGCAGCGTAAAGGCGGGGACCGGGGAGCTGTTTTTT. Combining the CDR3 with reference TRBV7-2 and TRBJ2-2 gives the whole variable domain GAGVSQSPSNKVTEKGKDVELRCDPISGHTALYWYRQSLGQGLEFLIYFQGNSAPDKSGLPSDRFSAERTGGSVSTLTIQRTQQEDSAVYLCASSVKAGTGELFFGEGSRLTVL.

This chain uses TRBV7-9 with TRBJ2-7; 7 positions agree with TRBD1. The CDR3 is 15 residues long. Per germline, CDR1 SEHNR and CDR2 FQNEAQ (reference sequence). The trim removed 0 bases at V and 3 bases at J, leaving 5 bases unmatched. The CDR3 DNA sequence: TGTGCCAGCAGCTTAGCGGGTGACAGGGACTACGAGCAGTACTTC. It specifies CASSLAGDRDYEQYF.

The chain uses TRBV7-2 and TRBJ2-5, with 7 bases lining up with TRBD1. Germline lookup yields CDR1 SGHTA and CDR2 FQGNSA. The V gene end was trimmed by 5 bases and the J gene end by 2 bases; junction bases not matched to a gene: 2. The CDR3 has 13 residues. CDR3 in DNA: TGTGCCAGCAGCCCACAGGGGCAAGAGACCCAGTACTTC. It yields the protein CASSPQGQETQYF.

The chain combines TRBV2 with TRBJ2-3; 7 bases line up with TRBD1. The CDR3 totals 16 residues. Germline V CDR1 and CDR2: SNHLY, FYNNEI. With V trimmed by 7 bases and J by 2 bases, 12 bases remained unmatched. The CDR3 loop is CASTDPGQPFTDTQYF. For the CDR3, the DNA is TGTGCCAGCACCGACCCGGGACAGCCATTCACAGATACGCAGTATTTT.